This TCR beta chain was found in a study of blood T cell repertoires in COVID-19. Across the study: Sources were T cells, B-cell-depleted T cells, or PBMCs; the material itself was cDNA or gDNA.

Germline CDR1 is SGHVS and CDR2 is FQNEAQ. The CDR3 is 15 amino acids. Unmatched junction bases numbered 9, after V lost 3 bases and J lost 8 bases. Per the original data handling: Nucleated cell number was recorded as an estimate derived from reference gene primer amplification. Sequenced by immunoSEQ multiplex PCR; TCRdb stores in-frame clones only, minus some. V, J and clone size reflect that table, while D and trimming were determined from the DNA. The table has under 110,000 clones, approximately 84% seen once. The V and J genes are TRBV7-8 and TRBJ1-2; TRBD1 matches at 10 bases. Sequences were obtained from peripheral blood. The sequence was obtained from an older woman with acute or convalescent COVID-19. As DNA, the CDR3 is TGTGCCAGCAGCTTTAGACAGGGGGCGTCGGACGGCTACACCTTC. Translated, it gives CASSFRQGASDGYTF.